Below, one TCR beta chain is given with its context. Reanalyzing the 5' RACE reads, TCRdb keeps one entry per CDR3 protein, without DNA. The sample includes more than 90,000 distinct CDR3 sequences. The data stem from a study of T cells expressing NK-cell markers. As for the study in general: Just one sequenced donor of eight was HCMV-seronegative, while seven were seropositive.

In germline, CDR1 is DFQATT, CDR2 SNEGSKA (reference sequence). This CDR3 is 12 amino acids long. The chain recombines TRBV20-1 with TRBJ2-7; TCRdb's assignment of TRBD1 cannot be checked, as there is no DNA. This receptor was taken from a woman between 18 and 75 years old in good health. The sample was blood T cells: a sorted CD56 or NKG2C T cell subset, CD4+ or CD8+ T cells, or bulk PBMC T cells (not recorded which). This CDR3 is CSARDSSYEQYF.